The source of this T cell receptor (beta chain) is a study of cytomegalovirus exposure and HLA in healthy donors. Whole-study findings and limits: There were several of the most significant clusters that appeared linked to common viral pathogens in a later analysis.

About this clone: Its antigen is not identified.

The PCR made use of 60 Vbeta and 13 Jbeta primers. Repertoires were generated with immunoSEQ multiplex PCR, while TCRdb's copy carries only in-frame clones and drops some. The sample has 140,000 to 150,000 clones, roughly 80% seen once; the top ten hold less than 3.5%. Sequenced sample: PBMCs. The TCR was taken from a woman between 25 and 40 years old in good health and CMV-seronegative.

The CDR3 protein is CASSRGTYSGNTIYF. The CDR3 nucleotides read TGTGCCAGCAGTCGTGGGACATACTCTGGAAACACCATATATTTT. The chain uses TRBV6-1 and TRBJ1-3, with a tentative D call TRBD1 (6 bases). Germline values: CDR1 MNHNS, CDR2 SASEGT. The CDR3 totals 15 residues. Trimming cost V 5 bases and J 0 bases, with 11 bases left between them.